The 13 T cell receptor beta chains below all came from one sample that was sequenced in a study of blood T cell repertoires in COVID-19. Sequencing was performed with immunoSEQ multiplex PCR; in TCRdb, only in-frame clones are kept and a portion is missing. The sample gives some 96,000 clones, 70% to 90% of which show up once; about 5.3% is in the top ten. Specimen: peripheral blood. The receptors here all came from a human donor in a cohort sampled during active COVID-19.

The rearrangement joins TRBV27 to TRBJ2-1; 9 nucleotides line up with TRBD1. Germline CDR1 and CDR2: MNHEY and SMNVEV (reference sequence). The CDR3 totals 11 residues. The junction had 2 bases not matched to a gene; V was cut back by 8 bases and J by 9 bases. CDR3 bases: TGTGCCAGCGGGGACAGGGTTGAGCAGTTCTTC. Protein sequence: CASGDRVEQFF.

This clone showed up just once. The CDR3 loop is CASSPQYSGEPQHF. Written as DNA, the CDR3 is TGTGCCAGCTCACCCCAGTATTCGGGAGAGCCCCAGCATTTT. The J gene is TRBJ1-5, the V gene TRBV18; D is uncertain. The CDR3 length is 14 residues. The V gene's germline CDR1 is KGHSH and CDR2 LQKENI. Trimming removed 3 bases at V and 8 bases at J, with 14 bases between.

The chain is built from TRBV6-1 and TRBJ2-7; TRBD1 agrees at 11 bases. Per the germline V gene, CDR1 is MNHNS and CDR2 is SASEGT. The CDR3 runs to 15 residues. The junction had 2 bases not matched to a gene; V was cut back by 1 base and J by 3 bases. CDR3 region: CASSEVGTGGYEQYF. CDR3 in DNA: TGTGCCAGCAGTGAAGTAGGGACAGGGGGCTACGAGCAGTACTTC.

This clone is labeled as medium-sized. This rearrangement joins TRBV6-4 to TRBJ2-2; D may be TRBD2 (6 bases). Trimming shortened V by 3 bases and J by 3 bases, and 8 bases separated the two germline ends. Germline values: CDR1 MRHNA, CDR2 SNTAGT. The CDR3 sequence is 14 residues long. CDR3 DNA sequence: TGTGCCAGCAGTGAACTAGCAGACACCGGGGAGCTGTTTTTT. It encodes CASSELADTGELFF.

This chain uses TRBV7-9 with TRBJ2-7, with TRBD1 matching over 9 bases. After removal of 5 bases from V and 0 bases from J, the junction contained 8 bases not matched to a gene. From germline, CDR1 is SEHNR and CDR2 FQNEAQ (reference sequence). CDR3 size: 16 residues. The CDR3 sequence is CASSLSGTGTSYEQYF. As DNA, the CDR3 is TGTGCCAGCAGCCTATCCGGGACAGGGACCTCCTACGAGCAGTACTTC. The full variable domain, its missing parts supplied by reference TRBV7-9 and TRBJ2-7, is DTGVSQNPRHKITKRGQNVTFRCDPISEHNRLYWYRQTLGQGPEFLTYFQNEAQLEKSRLLSDRFSAERPKGSFSTLEIQRTEQGDSAMYLCASSLSGTGTSYEQYFGPGTRLTVT.

The chain has TRBV11-2 and TRBJ2-7, with D perhaps matching TRBD1 (5 bases). Germline V gives CDR1 SGHAT, CDR2 FQNNGV. This CDR3 has 14 residues. V shed 2 bases and J shed 3 bases, with 11 bases lying between them. In DNA form, the CDR3 reads TGTGCCAGCAGCTTAACGGATCAGGGCTACGAGCAGTACTTC. Translating gives CASSLTDQGYEQYF.

The V and J genes are TRBV5-5 and TRBJ2-1; the match to TRBD2 covers 11 bases. This CDR3 contains 15 residues. V lost 3 bases to trimming and J lost 7 bases; unmatched junction nucleotides: 6. Germline CDR1 SGHKS, CDR2 YYEKEE (reference sequence). CDR3 in DNA: TGTGCCAGCAGCTCCGTTAGCGGGAGGGGGAATGAGCAGTTCTTC. Translated: CASSSVSGRGNEQFF.

The chain combines TRBV7-3 with TRBJ2-1; 10 bases match TRBD2. CDR1 is SGHTA and CDR2 is FQGTGA in the germline V gene. The V and J ends lost 1 base and 6 bases, in that order; junction bases with no gene match: 18. The CDR3 extends over 20 amino acids. The CDR3 nucleotides are TGTGCCAGCAGCTTAATACATTTCAAATTCGGGACTAGCGAAATCAATGAGCAGTTCTTC. Residues: CASSLIHFKFGTSEINEQFF.

This clone came up once. The chain recombines TRBV28 with TRBJ1-4; 10 positions agree with TRBD1. The length of the CDR3 is 15 residues. Germline lookup yields CDR1 MDHEN and CDR2 SYDVKM. The V gene end was trimmed by 6 bases and the J gene end by 7 bases; junction bases not matched to a gene: 8. CDR3 coding DNA: TGTGCCAGCAGGAGACAGGGGGCCAACCTTGAAAAACTGTTTTTT. Translation: CASRRQGANLEKLFF.

The CDR3 DNA reads as TGTGCCAGCCGAATGACTAGCGATTCCACAGATACGCAGTATTTT. Translated: CASRMTSDSTDTQYF. This sequence joins TRBV2 and TRBJ2-3; 8 bases match TRBD2. J was trimmed by 2 bases and V by 8 bases; bases with no gene match: 9. The CDR3 covers 15 residues. In germline, CDR1 is SNHLY, CDR2 FYNNEI.

The chain couples TRBV7-2 to TRBJ2-7, with 11 bases lining up with TRBD2. Trimming cost V 6 bases and J 5 bases; bases outside gene matches: 3. CDR3 length: 13 amino acids. The V gene's germline CDR1 is SGHTA and CDR2 FQGNSA. As DNA, the CDR3 is TGTGCCAGCAGGGGGACTAGCGGCAACGAGCAGTACTTC. Its translation is CASRGTSGNEQYF.

This chain links TRBV10-3 with TRBJ1-1; 9 bases agree with TRBD1. CDR1 ENHRY and CDR2 SYGVKD come from the germline V gene. The CDR3 has 13 amino acids. The V gene end was trimmed by 10 bases and the J gene end by 1 base; junction bases not matched to a gene: 4. CDR3 amino acids: CATSGQGNTEAFF. The CDR3 DNA reads TGTGCCACCTCGGGACAGGGGAACACTGAAGCTTTCTTT.

This clone appeared once. The V and J genes are TRBV15 and TRBJ2-7; a weak D match, TRBD2 (5 bases). The CDR3 has 15 residues. The V gene's germline CDR1 is LNHNV and CDR2 YYDKDF (reference sequence). V lost 8 bases and J lost 4, with 21 bases in between. This CDR3 reads CATRGSGDPDYEQYF. CDR3 sequence (DNA): TGTGCCACCCGTGGCAGCGGAGACCCTGATTACGAGCAGTACTTC.